Each of the 32 T cell receptor beta chains below was sequenced from the same sample in a study of T cell responses to AZD1222 COVID-19 vaccine. Method: immunoSEQ multiplex PCR; TCRdb's copy keeps in-frame clones and lacks some. The profile shows some 180,000 clones, roughly 94% of them singletons. Sequences were derived from peripheral blood, sampled 28 days after the second AZD1222 dose. The receptor source for this set is an adult who received the AZD1222 COVID-19 vaccine.

This clone was seen a handful of times. The chain employs TRBV6-4 and TRBJ2-3; D remains ambiguous. Trimming pared 0 bases from V and 4 bases from J, leaving 5 bases between. The CDR3 loop spans 13 amino acids. Germline CDR1 is MRHNA and CDR2 is SNTAGT. The CDR3 region has the DNA TGTGCCAGCAGTGACTCGGAAGCAGATACGCAGTATTTT. Amino acid sequence: CASSDSEADTQYF.

The chain carries TRBV2 and TRBJ1-4, with D possibly being TRBD1 (6 bases). CDR3 length: 17 amino acids. The V end was cut by 3 bases, the J end by 0 bases, with 14 bases between. Germline CDR1 is SNHLY and CDR2 is FYNNEI. The CDR3 loop reads CASSEMEGVATNEKLFF. Here the CDR3 DNA reads TGTGCCAGCAGTGAGATGGAGGGGGTCGCAACTAATGAAAAACTGTTTTTT.

The chain couples TRBV19 to TRBJ2-7; D not certain. Trimming took 6 bases from V and 5 from J, leaving 17 bases between them. The CDR3 extends over 14 amino acids. Germline values: CDR1 LNHDA, CDR2 SQIVND (reference sequence). The chain's CDR3 is CASSKDESTNEQYF. The CDR3 DNA is TGTGCCAGTAGCAAGGACGAGTCCACCAACGAGCAGTACTTC.

The chain couples TRBV6-1 to TRBJ1-6; D unresolved. The V and J ends lost 0 bases and 7 bases respectively, with 4 bases between them. The CDR3 runs to 13 residues. Germline assignment: CDR1 MNHNS and CDR2 SASEGT. The CDR3 sequence is CASSEAGNSPLHF. CDR3 DNA: TGTGCCAGCAGTGAAGCGGGAAATTCACCCCTCCACTTT.

As for this clone: Other DNA variants within this sample encode the same CDR3. The chain has TRBV28 and TRBJ1-1; possibly TRBD1 for D (5 bases). The germline V and J ends were trimmed by 4 bases and 5 bases, with 8 bases remaining between them. The CDR3 is made up of 12 amino acids. Per the germline V gene, CDR1 is MDHEN and CDR2 is SYDVKM. The CDR3 loop reads CASSSRVTEAFF. Here the CDR3 DNA reads TGTGCCAGCAGTTCCAGGGTGACTGAAGCTTTCTTT. The whole variable domain, remainder taken from reference TRBV28 and TRBJ1-1, is DVKVTQSSRYLVKRTGEKVFLECVQDMDHENMFWYRQDPGLGLRLIYFSYDVKMKEKGDIPEGYSVSREKKERFSLILESASTNQTSMYLCASSSRVTEAFFGQGTRLTVV.

The V and J genes are TRBV28 and TRBJ1-4; perhaps TRBD1 as D (6 bases). From germline, CDR1 is MDHEN and CDR2 SYDVKM. Trimming stripped 5 bases from V and 8 bases from J, with 15 bases between. The CDR3 covers 14 residues. The CDR3 loop is CASSRLAGGEKLFF. The CDR3 DNA is TGTGCCAGCAGTAGGCTCGCGGGGGGCGAAAAACTGTTTTTT.

The V and J genes are TRBV7-9 and TRBJ2-2; 8 nucleotides agree with TRBD2. There are 17 residues in the CDR3. CDR1 is SEHNR and CDR2 is FQNEAQ in the germline V gene (reference sequence). After removal of 1 base from V and 1 base from J, the junction contained 5 bases not matched to a gene. This CDR3 reads CASSLGVAGRNTGELFF. In DNA form, the CDR3 reads TGTGCCAGCAGCTTAGGAGTAGCGGGAAGGAACACCGGGGAGCTGTTTTTT.

V and J are TRBV30 and TRBJ2-7; D could derive from TRBD1 or TRBD2 (6 bases each). CDR1 and CDR2 from the germline V gene are GTSNPN and SVGIG (reference sequence). This CDR3 is 15 amino acids long. V lost 3 bases to trimming and J lost 3 bases, with 18 bases between them. The CDR3 DNA reads TGTGCCTGGAGCCAGCCGGGGGCTCGGCGCTACGAGCAGTACTTC. Its translation is CAWSQPGARRYEQYF.

The V gene is TRBV10-2, the J gene TRBJ1-5; D uncertain. Germline V gives CDR1 WSHSY, CDR2 SAAADI. The CDR3 loop spans 15 amino acids. The V and J ends lost 3 bases and 3 bases respectively, with 12 bases between them. CDR3 sequence: CASSDFGRYNQPQHF. CDR3 coding DNA: TGCGCCAGCAGTGACTTCGGGCGTTACAATCAGCCCCAGCATTTT.

The chain links TRBV4-3 to TRBJ2-6, with a possible D match to TRBD1 (5 bases). This CDR3 is 14 amino acids long. In germline, CDR1 is LGHNA, CDR2 YSLEER. The ends were cut back, 2 bases at V and 4 bases at J, with 6 bases in the middle. The CDR3 is CASSQRGGANVLTF. The DNA for the CDR3 is TGCGCCAGCAGCCAAAGGGGAGGGGCCAACGTCCTGACTTTC.

The chain joins TRBV4-1 to TRBJ1-5; a possible D gene is TRBD1 (5 bases). Trimming removed 1 base at V and 5 bases at J, with 6 bases between. Germline V CDR1 and CDR2: MGHRA, YSYEKL. This CDR3 is 13 amino acids long. The CDR3 loop is CASSQGGDQPQHF. The CDR3 DNA reads as TGCGCCAGCAGCCAAGGGGGGGATCAGCCCCAGCATTTT.

This chain uses TRBV28 with TRBJ2-7, with D uncertain. This CDR3 spans 15 amino acids. The germline CDR1 and CDR2 sequences are MDHEN and SYDVKM. V was trimmed by 9 bases and J by 6 bases, leaving 24 bases between them. CDR3 nucleotides: TGTGCCAGTTTCACATTGCCCCAAGGGAACGGCGAGCAGTACTTC. As protein: CASFTLPQGNGEQYF.

This chain links TRBV2 with TRBJ2-7; 8 bases align to TRBD1. Losses at the gene ends were 6 bases for V and 0 bases for J; bases not matched to a gene: 7. This CDR3 has 15 residues. CDR1 and CDR2 from the germline V gene are SNHLY and FYNNEI. The CDR3 region is CASRYRTGSSYEQYF. The CDR3 region has the DNA TGTGCCAGCAGATACAGGACAGGGAGCTCCTACGAGCAGTACTTC.

The chain carries TRBV4-3 and TRBJ1-2, with 9 bases identical to TRBD1. The length of the CDR3 is 14 residues. Germline lookup yields CDR1 LGHNA and CDR2 YSLEER. The J segment lost 4 bases and the V segment lost 3 bases, leaving 3 bases of the junction unmatched. The CDR3 reads CASSQQDRGYGYTF. Written as DNA, the CDR3 is TGCGCCAGCAGCCAGCAGGACAGGGGCTATGGCTACACCTTC.

Comments on this clone: The junction departs from germline at one end; a sequencing error may be responsible. The rearrangement joins TRBV7-7 to TRBJ2-2; possibly TRBD1 or TRBD2 for D (5 bases each). CDR3 length: 17 residues. Germline CDR1 SSHAT, CDR2 FNYEAQ (reference sequence). CDR3 nucleotide sequence: TGTGCTAGCAGCTTAGAGGTGGGGGTATCGGCCACCGGGGAGCTGTTTTTT. It is translated as CASSLEVGVSATGELFF.

This chain uses TRBV28 with TRBJ1-2; D not certain. The CDR3 length is 12 residues. Germline V gene lookup returns CDR1 MDHEN and CDR2 SYDVKM. Trimming took 7 bases from V and 4 from J, leaving 10 bases between them. The CDR3 spells CASTLGPYGYTF. CDR3 nucleotides: TGTGCCAGCACCTTGGGCCCCTATGGCTACACCTTC.

This chain connects TRBV9 to TRBJ2-3; 10 nucleotides match TRBD2. Germline V gene data show CDR1 as SGDLS and CDR2 as YYNGEE. V was clipped by 4 bases and J by 4 bases; unmatched bases: 12. The length of the CDR3 is 17 residues. The CDR3 DNA reads as TGTGCCAGCAGCCCTCCAGATAGCGGGAGGACTTCAGATACGCAGTATTTT. Translation gives CASSPPDSGRTSDTQYF. Full variable domain (rest looked up from reference TRBV9 and TRBJ2-3): DSGVTQTPKHLITATGQRVTLRCSPRSGDLSVYWYQQSLDQGLQFLIQYYNGEERAKGNILERFSAQQFPDLHSELNLSSLELGDSALYFCASSPPDSGRTSDTQYFGPGTRLTVL.

J is TRBJ1-2 and V is TRBV28; D unresolved. Germline CDR1 and CDR2: MDHEN and SYDVKM. CDR3 size: 17 residues. V dropped 5 bases and J dropped 6 bases, with 25 bases sitting between them. The CDR3 reads CASSIPGVQRKDHGYTF. The CDR3 bases are TGTGCCAGCAGTATACCCGGTGTCCAAAGAAAGGACCATGGCTACACCTTC.

The chain joins TRBV5-4 to TRBJ1-1; 8 nucleotides line up with TRBD1. The junction had 8 bases not matched to a gene; V was cut back by 4 bases and J by 0 bases. The germline V gene encodes CDR1 SGHNT and CDR2 YYREEE (reference sequence). The CDR3 runs to 16 residues. The CDR3 sequence is CASSPELTGVNTEAFF. Here the CDR3 DNA reads TGTGCCAGCAGCCCCGAACTGACAGGGGTGAACACTGAAGCTTTCTTT.

V usage is TRBV6-5 and J usage is TRBJ2-1; the D gene is possibly TRBD1 (5 bases). CDR1 and CDR2 from the germline V gene are MNHEY and SVGAGI. This CDR3 is 14 amino acids long. Trimming removed 6 bases at V and 8 bases at J, with 17 bases between. The chain's CDR3 is CASSSSVRGHEQFF. The CDR3 DNA reads TGTGCCAGCAGCTCATCAGTTAGGGGCCATGAGCAGTTCTTC.

The gene calls are TRBV4-1 and TRBJ1-4, with TRBD1 matching 7 bases. The CDR3 has 18 amino acids. Per the germline V gene, CDR1 is MGHRA and CDR2 is YSYEKL. The V segment lost 2 bases and the J segment 1 base; nucleotides outside the gene matches: 10. The CDR3 is CASSQLRDSKGTNEKLFF. CDR3 nucleotide sequence: TGCGCCAGCAGCCAACTGCGGGACAGCAAAGGAACTAATGAAAAACTGTTTTTT.

CDR3 nucleotide sequence: TGTGCCAGCTCACCAGTGCAGGGGAGAGGAGCTTTCTTT. This sequence encodes CASSPVQGRGAFF. The V and J genes are TRBV18 and TRBJ1-1, with a tentative D call TRBD1 (6 bases). The ends were cut back, 2 bases at V and 10 bases at J, with 14 bases in the middle. Germline values: CDR1 KGHSH, CDR2 LQKENI. This CDR3 spans 13 amino acids.

This clone was recorded only once. The DNA for the CDR3 is TGTGCCAGCAGCCCACCCGGGCCATCCTACAATGAGCAGTTCTTC. Translated, it gives CASSPPGPSYNEQFF. This sequence joins TRBV7-3 and TRBJ2-1; D is undetermined. The CDR3 extends over 15 amino acids. Looked up from germline, CDR1 is SGHTA and CDR2 is FQGTGA. V was cut by 5 bases and J by 1 base, with 12 bases left in between.

The chain is built from TRBV4-1 and TRBJ2-2; D unresolved. Trimming pared 2 bases from V and 7 bases from J, leaving 14 bases between. This CDR3 region has 15 residues. Germline V gene sequence: CDR1 MGHRA, CDR2 YSYEKL. Written as DNA, the CDR3 is TGCGCCAGCAGCCAACCCCACCACGGAGACGGGGAGCTGTTTTTT. Its protein product is CASSQPHHGDGELFF.

The chain links TRBV27 to TRBJ2-1; D might be TRBD2 (5 bases). The CDR3 has 15 residues. Germline V gene data show CDR1 as MNHEY and CDR2 as SMNVEV (reference sequence). The V end lost 2 bases, the J end lost 4 bases, and 12 bases lay between the germline ends. The chain's CDR3 is CASSLAPGGYNEQFF. DNA of the CDR3: TGTGCCAGCAGTTTAGCCCCCGGAGGTTACAATGAGCAGTTCTTC.

The V and J genes are TRBV4-3 and TRBJ1-6, with 9 nucleotides matching TRBD1. Per germline, CDR1 LGHNA and CDR2 YSLEER. The CDR3 length is 15 residues. Trimming removed 4 bases from V and 7 bases from J; junction bases left unmatched: 5. CDR3: CASSPGQGSNSPLHF. CDR3 coding DNA: TGCGCCAGCAGCCCGGGACAGGGCAGCAATTCACCCCTCCACTTT.

This clone came up a few times. The chain recombines TRBV19 with TRBJ1-3; D gene ambiguous. This CDR3 spans 17 amino acids. In germline, CDR1 is LNHDA, CDR2 SQIVND (reference sequence). V gave up 5 bases and J gave up 2 bases, with 19 bases separating them. The CDR3 region is CASSPFPAGNPGNTIYF. The CDR3 region has the DNA TGTGCCAGTAGTCCCTTTCCGGCGGGAAACCCTGGAAACACCATATATTTT.

CDR3 sequence: CASSDRDRGPGANVLTF. The CDR3 nucleotides read TGTGCCAGCAGCGACCGGGACAGGGGCCCTGGGGCCAACGTCCTGACTTTC. The chain has TRBV5-4 and TRBJ2-6; 10 nucleotides line up with TRBD1. With V trimmed by 4 bases and J by 2 bases, 6 bases remained unmatched. The germline gives CDR1 SGHNT, CDR2 YYREEE (reference sequence). The CDR3 contains 17 residues.

Worth noting for this clone: The sample carries other DNA sequences with the same CDR3. The V gene is TRBV9, the J gene TRBJ2-3; D is uncertain. CDR3 length: 12 residues. V dropped 0 bases and J dropped 3 bases, with 2 bases sitting between them. Germline CDR1 SGDLS, CDR2 YYNGEE. The CDR3 nucleotides read TGTGCCAGCAGCGTAGTTACAGATACGCAGTATTTT. This translates into CASSVVTDTQYF.

The V and J genes are TRBV11-2 and TRBJ2-1, with TRBD2 identical over 13 bases. The CDR3 is 17 residues long. Germline loops: CDR1 SGHAT, CDR2 FQNNGV. V lost 3 bases and J lost 8; bases outside the gene matches: 10. CDR3 amino acids: CASSFGSTSGRFDEQFF. The DNA of the CDR3 is TGTGCCAGCAGCTTTGGATCGACTAGCGGGAGGTTCGATGAGCAGTTCTTC.

The V and J genes are TRBV18 and TRBJ1-3, with TRBD1 matching 7 bases. V shed 3 bases and J 1 base; nucleotides not matched to a gene: 6. Germline CDR1 KGHSH, CDR2 LQKENI. The CDR3 runs to 16 residues. CDR3 sequence: CASSPMGQWSGNTIYF. For the CDR3, the DNA is TGTGCCAGCTCACCGATGGGACAGTGGTCTGGAAACACCATATATTTT.

The chain couples TRBV12-5 to TRBJ2-3; 7 bases agree with TRBD1. The ends lost 4 bases at V and 1 base at J; junction bases unmatched: 11. Germline CDR1 LGHNT, CDR2 FRNRAP. The CDR3 length is 17 residues. The CDR3: CASGSPQHRGRTDTQYF. CDR3 nucleotide sequence: TGTGCTAGTGGTTCTCCCCAACACAGGGGTCGCACAGATACGCAGTATTTT.